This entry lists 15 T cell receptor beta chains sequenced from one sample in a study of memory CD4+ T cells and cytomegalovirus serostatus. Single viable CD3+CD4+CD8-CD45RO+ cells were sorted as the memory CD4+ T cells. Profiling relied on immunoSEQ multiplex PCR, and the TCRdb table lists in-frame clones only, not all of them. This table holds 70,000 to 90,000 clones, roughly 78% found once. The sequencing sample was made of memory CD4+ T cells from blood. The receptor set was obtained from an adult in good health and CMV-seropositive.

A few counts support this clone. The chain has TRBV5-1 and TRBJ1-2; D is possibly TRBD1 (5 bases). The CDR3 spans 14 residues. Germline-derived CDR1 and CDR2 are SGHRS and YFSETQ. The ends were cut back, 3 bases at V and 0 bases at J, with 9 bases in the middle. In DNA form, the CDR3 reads TGCGCCAGCAGCTCCGACAGTGCTAACTATGGCTACACCTTC. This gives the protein CASSSDSANYGYTF.

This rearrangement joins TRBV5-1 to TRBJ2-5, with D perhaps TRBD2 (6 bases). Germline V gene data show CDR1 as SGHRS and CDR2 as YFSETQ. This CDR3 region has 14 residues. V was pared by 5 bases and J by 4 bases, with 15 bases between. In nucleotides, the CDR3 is TGCGCCAGCAGGCTAACGGGGGTGGTAGAGACCCAGTACTTC. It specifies CASRLTGVVETQYF.

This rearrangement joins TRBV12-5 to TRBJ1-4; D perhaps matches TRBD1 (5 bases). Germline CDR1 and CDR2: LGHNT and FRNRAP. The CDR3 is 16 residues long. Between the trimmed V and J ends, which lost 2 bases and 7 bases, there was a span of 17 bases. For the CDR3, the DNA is TGTGCTAGTGGTTTGATACACGCAGGGAGCGGTGAAAAACTGTTTTTT. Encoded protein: CASGLIHAGSGEKLFF.

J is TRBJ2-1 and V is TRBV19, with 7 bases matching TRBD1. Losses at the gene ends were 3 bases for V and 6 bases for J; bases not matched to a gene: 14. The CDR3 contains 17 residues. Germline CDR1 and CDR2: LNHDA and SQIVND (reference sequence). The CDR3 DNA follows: TGTGCCAGTAGTATTAAGGGGGACAGCCTCGGAGGCAATGAGCAGTTCTTC. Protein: CASSIKGDSLGGNEQFF.

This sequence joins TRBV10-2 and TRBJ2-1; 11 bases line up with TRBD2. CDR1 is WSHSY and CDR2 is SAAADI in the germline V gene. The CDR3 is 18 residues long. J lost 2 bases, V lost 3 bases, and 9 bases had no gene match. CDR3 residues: CASSELAGGQLTYNEQFF. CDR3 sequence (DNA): TGCGCCAGCAGTGAATTAGCGGGGGGGCAATTAACCTACAATGAGCAGTTCTTC.

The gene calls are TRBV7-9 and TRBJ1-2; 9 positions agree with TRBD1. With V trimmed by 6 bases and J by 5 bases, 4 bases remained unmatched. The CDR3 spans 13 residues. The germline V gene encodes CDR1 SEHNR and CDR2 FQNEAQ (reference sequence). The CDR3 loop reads CASRKGQGYGYTF. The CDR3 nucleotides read TGTGCCAGCAGAAAGGGACAGGGTTATGGCTACACCTTC.

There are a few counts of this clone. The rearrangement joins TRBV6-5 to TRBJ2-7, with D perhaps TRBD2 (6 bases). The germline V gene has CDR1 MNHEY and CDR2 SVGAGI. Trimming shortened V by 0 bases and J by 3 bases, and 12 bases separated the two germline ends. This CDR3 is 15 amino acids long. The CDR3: CASSYSRGFLYEQYF. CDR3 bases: TGTGCCAGCAGTTACTCACGGGGGTTCCTCTACGAGCAGTACTTC.

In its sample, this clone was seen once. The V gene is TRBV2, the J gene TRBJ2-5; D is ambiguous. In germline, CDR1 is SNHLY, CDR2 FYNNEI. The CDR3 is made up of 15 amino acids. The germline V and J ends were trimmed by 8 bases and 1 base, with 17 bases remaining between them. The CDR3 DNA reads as TGTGCCAGCGAAATGAGGCGAACGGTCCAAGAGACCCAGTACTTC. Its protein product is CASEMRRTVQETQYF.

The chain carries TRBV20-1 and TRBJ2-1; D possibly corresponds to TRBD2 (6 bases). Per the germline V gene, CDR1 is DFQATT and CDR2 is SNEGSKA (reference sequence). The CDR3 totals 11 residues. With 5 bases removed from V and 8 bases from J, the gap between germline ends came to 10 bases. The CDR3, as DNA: TGCAGTGCTGCGGGGTACGATGAGCAGTTCTTC. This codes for CSAAGYDEQFF.

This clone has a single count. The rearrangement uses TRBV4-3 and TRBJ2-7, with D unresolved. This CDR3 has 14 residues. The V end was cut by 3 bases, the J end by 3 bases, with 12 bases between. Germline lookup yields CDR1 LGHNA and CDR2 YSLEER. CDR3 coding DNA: TGCGCCAGCAGCCATCTAGAATTCCTCTACGAGCAGTACGTC. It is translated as CASSHLEFLYEQYV.

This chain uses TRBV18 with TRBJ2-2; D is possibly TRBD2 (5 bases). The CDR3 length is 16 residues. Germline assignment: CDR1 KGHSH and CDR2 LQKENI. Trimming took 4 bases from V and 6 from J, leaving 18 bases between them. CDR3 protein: CASSLSPPGMAGELFF. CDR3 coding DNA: TGTGCCAGCTCACTCTCTCCCCCCGGGATGGCCGGGGAGCTGTTTTTT.

DNA of the CDR3: TGTGCCAGCAAGAGGACAGGGGAGGCTGGGGCTTTCTTT. Translation: CASKRTGEAGAFF. The chain uses TRBV2 and TRBJ1-1, with 9 nucleotides matching TRBD1. The germline CDR1 and CDR2 sequences are SNHLY and FYNNEI. CDR3 length equals 13 residues. Germline trimming cut 7 bases from V and 11 bases from J; bases unmatched to any gene: 11.

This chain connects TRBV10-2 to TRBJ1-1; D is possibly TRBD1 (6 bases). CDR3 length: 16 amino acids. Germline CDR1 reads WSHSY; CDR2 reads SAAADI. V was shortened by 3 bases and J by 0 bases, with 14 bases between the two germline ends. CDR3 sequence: CASSDGWGDMNTEAFF. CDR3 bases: TGCGCCAGCAGTGATGGTTGGGGGGACATGAACACTGAAGCTTTCTTT.

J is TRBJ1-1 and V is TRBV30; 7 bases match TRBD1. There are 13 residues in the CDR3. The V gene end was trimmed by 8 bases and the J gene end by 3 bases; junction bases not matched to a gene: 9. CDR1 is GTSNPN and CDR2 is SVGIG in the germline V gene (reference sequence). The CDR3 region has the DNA TGTGCCGGGAATGTGGGACAGCACACTGAAGCTTTCTTT. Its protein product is CAGNVGQHTEAFF.

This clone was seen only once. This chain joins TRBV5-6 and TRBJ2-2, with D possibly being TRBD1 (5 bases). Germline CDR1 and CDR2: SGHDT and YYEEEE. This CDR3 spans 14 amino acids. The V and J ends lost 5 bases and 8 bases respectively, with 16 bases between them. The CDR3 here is CASSAHQGQGELFF. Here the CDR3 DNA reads TGTGCCAGCAGTGCCCACCAAGGACAAGGGGAGCTGTTTTTT. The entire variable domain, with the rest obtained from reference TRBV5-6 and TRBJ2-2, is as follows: DAGVTQSPTHLIKTRGQQVTLRCSPKSGHDTVSWYQQALGQGPQFIFQYYEEEERQRGNFPDRFSGHQFPNYSSELNVNALLLGDSALYLCASSAHQGQGELFFGEGSRLTVL.